The 3 T cell receptor beta chains given below trace back to one sample, sequenced in a study of blood T cell repertoires in COVID-19. Repertoires were generated with immunoSEQ multiplex PCR, while TCRdb's copy carries only in-frame clones and drops some. The data hold about 140,000 clones, with 70% to 90% observed a single time. Sequencing was carried out using peripheral blood. These receptors were taken from a human donor with acute or convalescent COVID-19. The donor label of this sample is uncertain.

The J gene is TRBJ1-1, the V gene TRBV6-5; 10 positions match TRBD1. The junction had 10 bases not matched to a gene; V was cut back by 8 bases and J by 4 bases. This CDR3 region has 15 residues. Germline assignment: CDR1 MNHEY and CDR2 SVGAGI. The CDR3 region is CASALRTGGSTEAFF. CDR3 nucleotides: TGTGCCAGCGCCCTGAGGACAGGGGGGAGCACTGAAGCTTTCTTT.

CDR3 DNA: TGTGCCAGCAGGGGACAGAAGGGCACTGAAGCTTTCTTT. Residues: CASRGQKGTEAFF. V and J are TRBV12-3 or TRBV12-4 and TRBJ1-1, with 7 nucleotides matching TRBD1. CDR3 length: 13 residues. The V segment lost 6 bases and the J segment 4 bases; nucleotides outside the gene matches: 5.

This clone appeared a single time. The chain has TRBV2 and TRBJ1-1; D is ambiguous. CDR3 length equals 12 residues. CDR1 and CDR2 (germline): SNHLY, FYNNEI. The V and J ends lost 9 bases and 6 bases respectively, with 14 bases between them. This CDR3 is CARTIQSAEAFF. The CDR3 bases are TGTGCCAGGACTATACAGTCCGCTGAAGCTTTCTTT.